Following are 13 T cell receptor beta chains from one sample sequenced in a study of OX40 agonist ivuxolimab in advanced cancers. Only in-frame clones appear in the TCRdb table, and some are missing; sequencing was by immunoSEQ multiplex PCR. The data contain 100,000 to 150,000 clones, around 93% of them singletons. The material was CD4+ or CD8+ T cells sorted from blood, obtained in a trial of the OX40 agonist ivuxolimab. Every receptor here comes from an adult with an advanced solid tumor such as melanoma, head and neck, liver or kidney cancer.

The J gene is TRBJ2-7, the V gene TRBV27; no reliable D call. V lost 0 bases and J 1 base, leaving 19 bases between the germline ends. The CDR3 sequence is 18 residues long. Germline V gives CDR1 MNHEY, CDR2 SMNVEV (reference sequence). CDR3 sequence reads: CASSLSQRSQRTSYEQYF. The CDR3 DNA reads TGTGCCAGCAGTTTATCCCAAAGGTCCCAGCGAACTTCCTACGAGCAGTACTTC.

The V gene is TRBV2, the J gene TRBJ1-1, with 7 nucleotides matching TRBD1. There are 17 residues in the CDR3. The germline V gene has CDR1 SNHLY and CDR2 FYNNEI. J gave up 2 bases and V 4 bases, and 13 bases lay outside the gene matches. In DNA form, the CDR3 reads TGTGCCAGCAGTGGCCTCCGGGACAGCCAACTAAACACTGAAGCTTTCTTT. Translation: CASSGLRDSQLNTEAFF.

To note about this clone: Germline and junction disagree at one end, which may indicate a read error. The chain combines TRBV2 with TRBJ1-5; 8 nucleotides match TRBD1. This CDR3 spans 15 amino acids. Germline V gene data show CDR1 as SNHLY and CDR2 as FYNNEI. The DNA of the CDR3 is TGTGCCAGCAGAGAAGGGCAGGGGGCACATCAGCCCCAGCATTTT. Amino acids: CASREGQGAHQPQHF. Full variable domain (outside the CDR3, taken from reference TRBV2 and TRBJ1-5): EPEVTQTPSHQVTQMGQEVILRCVPISNHLYFYWYRQILGQKVEFLVSFYNNEISEKSEIFDDQFSVERPDGSNFTLKIRSTKLEDSAMYFCASREGQGAHQPQHFGDGTRLSIL.

The rearrangement uses TRBV5-4 and TRBJ2-5; D might be TRBD2 (6 bases). The CDR3 totals 14 residues. Germline-derived CDR1 and CDR2 are SGHNT and YYREEE (reference sequence). V was pared by 4 bases and J by 1 base, with 11 bases between. CDR3 residues: CASSRSGLQETQYF. The CDR3 region has the DNA TGTGCCAGCAGCCGTTCGGGACTCCAAGAGACCCAGTACTTC.

This rearrangement joins TRBV11-2 to TRBJ2-7; possibly TRBD1 for D (6 bases). Germline loops: CDR1 SGHAT, CDR2 FQNNGV. Trimming shortened V by 5 bases and J by 0 bases, and 11 bases separated the two germline ends. The CDR3 loop spans 14 amino acids. This CDR3 is CASSPPQGSYEQYF. Written as DNA, the CDR3 is TGTGCCAGCAGCCCCCCACAGGGCTCCTACGAGCAGTACTTC.

CDR3 loop: CASTPGGSKNTEAFF. The CDR3 DNA reads TGTGCCAGCACCCCGGGGGGCAGCAAGAACACTGAAGCTTTCTTT. The chain combines TRBV28 with TRBJ1-1; D perhaps matches TRBD1 (6 bases). This CDR3 spans 15 amino acids. Germline V gives CDR1 MDHEN, CDR2 SYDVKM. V was trimmed by 7 bases and J by 1 base, leaving 16 bases between them.

The CDR3 DNA sequence: TGTGCTAGTGGTCCCCTTGAAAACACCATATATTTT. Encoded protein: CASGPLENTIYF. The chain combines TRBV12-5 with TRBJ1-3; no firm D call. The V end was cut by 5 bases, the J end by 6 bases, with 8 bases between. The CDR3 extends over 12 amino acids. Germline CDR1 is LGHNT and CDR2 is FRNRAP.

The CDR3 loop reads CASSLDFKSANTEAFF. The CDR3 nucleotides are TGTGCCAGCAGCTTAGATTTTAAGAGCGCGAACACTGAAGCTTTCTTT. This chain links TRBV11-2 with TRBJ1-1; D is unresolved. V was pared by 0 bases and J by 1 base, with 12 bases between. Germline V gene lookup returns CDR1 SGHAT and CDR2 FQNNGV. CDR3 length equals 16 residues.

The chain is built from TRBV27 and TRBJ2-1; tentatively, D is TRBD2 (6 bases). The length of the CDR3 is 15 residues. The ends were cut back, 2 bases at V and 1 base at J, with 9 bases in the middle. Germline V gene data show CDR1 as MNHEY and CDR2 as SMNVEV (reference sequence). The CDR3 here is CASSLAGRSYNEQFF. The CDR3 nucleotides read TGTGCCAGCAGTTTAGCGGGGAGATCCTACAATGAGCAGTTCTTC.

This chain connects TRBV28 to TRBJ2-2; TRBD1 matches at 8 bases. Germline V lookup: CDR1 MDHEN, CDR2 SYDVKM. After removal of 6 bases from V and 4 bases from J, the junction contained 7 bases not matched to a gene. This CDR3 is built from 15 residues. The CDR3 loop reads CASRKQGARTGELFF. In DNA, the CDR3 is TGTGCCAGCAGGAAGCAGGGGGCGCGCACCGGGGAGCTGTTTTTT.

The genes are TRBV18 and TRBJ2-7; TRBD1 aligns across 8 bases. CDR1 is KGHSH, CDR2 LQKENI, per germline. Trimming removed 5 bases from V and 1 base from J; junction bases left unmatched: 4. This CDR3 spans 14 amino acids. CDR3 bases: TGTGCCAGCTCATGGGGACAGGAGTCCTACGAGCAGTACTTC. It codes for CASSWGQESYEQYF.

The chain recombines TRBV18 with TRBJ2-2, with TRBD2 identical over 8 bases. After removal of 5 bases from V and 5 bases from J, the junction contained 7 bases not matched to a gene. CDR1 is KGHSH and CDR2 is LQKENI in the germline V gene. The CDR3 is 15 residues long. CDR3 bases: TGTGCCAGCTCAACCGGGACTAGAGGAACCGGGGAGCTGTTTTTT. It encodes CASSTGTRGTGELFF.

This sequence joins TRBV25-1 and TRBJ2-1, with 7 bases lining up with TRBD1. The CDR3 runs 15 residues. Germline loops: CDR1 MGHDK, CDR2 SYGVNS. The ends lost 2 bases at V and 4 bases at J; junction bases unmatched: 5. Written as DNA, the CDR3 is TGTGCCAGCAGTGAAATCGGGACAGAGTACAATGAGCAGTTCTTC. It codes for CASSEIGTEYNEQFF.